These 20 T cell receptor beta chains were all obtained from the same sample, sequenced in a study of cytomegalovirus exposure and HLA in healthy donors. The PCR employed 60 Vbeta primers together with 13 Jbeta primers. Clones were read by immunoSEQ multiplex PCR, and TCRdb kept only the in-frame ones, dropping some. The table lists some 200,000 clones, about three quarters of them singletons. The sample was PBMCs. These receptor sequences come from a man in his forties in good health and CMV-seronegative.

The J gene is TRBJ2-5, the V gene TRBV5-1; TRBD1 matches at 8 bases. V trimming: 2 bases; J trimming: 2 bases; junction bases outside the gene matches: 5. Germline lookup yields CDR1 SGHRS and CDR2 YFSETQ. The CDR3 is 15 residues long. The CDR3 nucleotides read TGCGCCAGCAGCTTTGGACAGGGACGACAAGAGACCCAGTACTTC. This translates into CASSFGQGRQETQYF. Using reference TRBV5-1 and TRBJ2-5 for the parts outside the CDR3, the full variable domain is KAGVTQTPRYLIKTRGQQVTLSCSPISGHRSVSWYQQTPGQGLQFLFEYFSETQRNKGNFPGRFSGRQFSNSRSEMNVSTLELGDSALYLCASSFGQGRQETQYFGPGTRLLVL.

The chain is built from TRBV6-6 and TRBJ2-5; TRBD1 is a possible D gene (5 bases). The germline V and J ends were trimmed by 5 bases and 4 bases, with 20 bases remaining between them. Germline V gene data show CDR1 as MNHNY and CDR2 as SVGAGI (reference sequence). There are 16 residues in the CDR3. CDR3 in amino acids: CASSTDTRRSGETQYF. In nucleotides, the CDR3 is TGTGCCAGCAGTACGGACACCCGCCGATCGGGAGAGACCCAGTACTTC.

This clone showed up just a few times. The rearrangement links TRBV7-2 to TRBJ2-2; TRBD2 is a possible D gene (6 bases). The CDR3 runs 16 residues. Germline V CDR1 and CDR2: SGHTA, FQGNSA. V lost 2 bases and J lost 4, with 14 bases in between. The CDR3 spells CASSLLGGVGTGELFF. The CDR3 DNA reads as TGTGCCAGCAGCTTATTGGGGGGAGTTGGCACCGGGGAGCTGTTTTTT.

The V gene is TRBV5-1, the J gene TRBJ1-1; 12 bases match TRBD1. The CDR3 totals 15 residues. With 4 bases clipped from V and 1 base from J, the junction kept 2 bases outside the gene matches. From germline, CDR1 is SGHRS and CDR2 YFSETQ. For the CDR3, the DNA is TGCGCCAGCAGCGGGACAGGGGGCAGGAACACTGAAGCTTTCTTT. This gives the protein CASSGTGGRNTEAFF.

J is TRBJ1-4 and V is TRBV28; D not resolved. The CDR3 extends over 12 amino acids. Trimming pared 2 bases from V and 11 bases from J, leaving 9 bases between. Per germline, CDR1 MDHEN and CDR2 SYDVKM. The CDR3 sequence: CASSLTKRKLFF. In nucleotides, the CDR3 is TGTGCCAGCAGTTTAACTAAAAGGAAACTGTTTTTT. The full variable domain, with the rest looked up from reference TRBV28 and TRBJ1-4, is DVKVTQSSRYLVKRTGEKVFLECVQDMDHENMFWYRQDPGLGLRLIYFSYDVKMKEKGDIPEGYSVSREKKERFSLILESASTNQTSMYLCASSLTKRKLFFGSGTQLSVL.

This clone was observed a few times. The J gene is TRBJ1-6, the V gene TRBV4-1; D unclear. The CDR3 covers 15 residues. Trimming cost V 5 bases and J 9 bases, with 17 bases left between them. Germline V gene lookup returns CDR1 MGHRA and CDR2 YSYEKL. CDR3 bases: TGCGCCAGCAGCTCCCCCCGGGAGGCCAGTTCACCCCTCCACTTT. It yields the protein CASSSPREASSPLHF.

The chain combines TRBV10-1 with TRBJ2-7, with D possibly being TRBD1 (5 bases). This CDR3 spans 15 amino acids. Trimming removed 0 bases at V and 1 base at J, with 10 bases between. Germline CDR1 WNHNN, CDR2 SYGVQD (reference sequence). The CDR3 region has the DNA TGCGCCAGCAGTGAGTCAATGGGGCTATCCTACGAGCAGTACTTC. It yields the protein CASSESMGLSYEQYF.

The J gene is TRBJ2-1, the V gene TRBV6-1, with 14 bases lining up with TRBD2. The CDR3 is 14 amino acids. Per the germline V gene, CDR1 is MNHNS and CDR2 is SASEGT. Trimming took 7 bases from V and 7 from J; bases not matched to a gene: 3. This chain's CDR3 is CASIRLAGGNEQFF. The CDR3 coding sequence is TGTGCCAGCATTAGACTAGCGGGAGGGAATGAGCAGTTCTTC.

The V and J genes are TRBV7-2 and TRBJ1-2; no clear D. The length of the CDR3 is 12 residues. Per the germline V gene, CDR1 is SGHTA and CDR2 is FQGNSA. Trimming took 4 bases from V and 7 from J, leaving 10 bases between them. CDR3 coding DNA: TGTGCCAGCAGCTCCCCAGGTCTTGGCTACACCTTC. Protein: CASSSPGLGYTF.

This chain joins TRBV9 and TRBJ2-3; 9 bases map to TRBD2. CDR3 length: 15 amino acids. Germline lookup yields CDR1 SGDLS and CDR2 YYNGEE. V dropped 4 bases and J dropped 4; count of bases not matched to a gene: 7. CDR3 DNA sequence: TGTGCCAGCAGCCCCTCAGCGGGGGGTTCAGATACGCAGTATTTT. It encodes CASSPSAGGSDTQYF.

A word on this clone: Its ends do not fully match the called genes, so a read error is possible. This chain joins TRBV7-3 and TRBJ1-3, with D perhaps matching TRBD1 (6 bases). The CDR3 covers 14 residues. CDR1 and CDR2 (germline): SGHTA, FQGTGA. CDR3 bases: TGTACCAGCAGCCTGACAGGATCTGGAAACACCATATATTTT. Encoded protein: CTSSLTGSGNTIYF.

The V call is TRBV6-1, the J call TRBJ1-1; D is undetermined. This CDR3 spans 14 amino acids. V was cut by 3 bases and J by 1 base, with 9 bases left in between. Germline assignment: CDR1 MNHNS and CDR2 SASEGT. This chain's CDR3 is CASSERAANTEAFF. Written as DNA, the CDR3 is TGTGCCAGCAGTGAGAGGGCAGCGAACACTGAAGCTTTCTTT.

V is TRBV5-1 and J is TRBJ2-7, with 7 bases fitting TRBD1. V dropped 0 bases and J dropped 5; count of bases not matched to a gene: 8. The germline V gene has CDR1 SGHRS and CDR2 YFSETQ. There are 15 residues in the CDR3. In DNA form, the CDR3 reads TGCGCCAGCAGCTTGGGAGGGGGCGTAAGGGACGAGCAGTACTTC. Translated: CASSLGGGVRDEQYF. Full variable domain (remainder filled in from reference TRBV5-1 and TRBJ2-7): KAGVTQTPRYLIKTRGQQVTLSCSPISGHRSVSWYQQTPGQGLQFLFEYFSETQRNKGNFPGRFSGRQFSNSRSEMNVSTLELGDSALYLCASSLGGGVRDEQYFGPGTRLTVT.

In the case of this clone: The same CDR3 also results from other DNA sequences found in this sample. The chain carries TRBV2 and TRBJ2-7; 10 positions agree with TRBD2. The germline CDR1 and CDR2 sequences are SNHLY and FYNNEI. V lost 4 bases, J lost 2 bases, and 5 bases stayed unmatched. The CDR3 has 15 residues. The CDR3 loop reads CASSGTSGRTYEQYF. CDR3 DNA sequence: TGTGCCAGCAGTGGGACTAGCGGTAGAACCTACGAGCAGTACTTC.

The chain is built from TRBV12-5 and TRBJ1-4; TRBD1 is a possible D gene (5 bases). The CDR3 runs to 14 residues. Germline assignment: CDR1 LGHNT and CDR2 FRNRAP. Trimming took off 1 base at V and 6 bases at J, with 9 bases between the two ends. The CDR3 DNA sequence: TGTGCTAGTGGTTTGGGGCAGGGTGATGAAAAACTGTTTTTT. Translation: CASGLGQGDEKLFF.

The V call is TRBV14, the J call TRBJ2-1, with D maybe TRBD1 (6 bases). Germline V gene sequence: CDR1 SGHDN, CDR2 FVKESK. Trimming removed 4 bases at V and 8 bases at J, with 9 bases between. The CDR3 sequence is 12 residues long. The CDR3 here is CASSLGGHEQFF. CDR3 coding DNA: TGTGCCAGCAGCCTAGGGGGACATGAGCAGTTCTTC. Variable domain in full (rest from reference TRBV14 and TRBJ2-1): EAGVTQFPSHSVIEKGQTVTLRCDPISGHDNLYWYRRVMGKEIKFLLHFVKESKQDESGMPNNRFLAERTGGTYSTLKVQPAELEDSGVYFCASSLGGHEQFFGPGTRLTVL.

J is TRBJ1-5 and V is TRBV19; possible D gene TRBD1, 6 bases. The CDR3 runs to 15 residues. Germline CDR1 and CDR2: LNHDA and SQIVND (reference sequence). Trimming shortened V by 5 bases and J by 4 bases, and 15 bases separated the two germline ends. The CDR3 spells CASSVAPGVNQPQHF. The CDR3 nucleotides read TGTGCCAGTAGTGTCGCCCCAGGGGTAAATCAGCCCCAGCATTTT.

This rearrangement joins TRBV6-1 to TRBJ2-4, with TRBD1 as a possible D gene (6 bases). Germline values: CDR1 MNHNS, CDR2 SASEGT. CDR3 length equals 14 residues. V lost 7 bases, J lost 1 base, and 11 bases lay in between. In nucleotides, the CDR3 is TGTGCCAGCAACCTAACAGGGGCCAAAAACATTCAGTACTTC. Amino acid sequence: CASNLTGAKNIQYF.

This clone was counted a single time. The genes are TRBV6-5 and TRBJ1-3; no clear D. The CDR3 totals 16 residues. Trimming took 0 bases from V and 1 from J, leaving 10 bases between them. Germline V lookup: CDR1 MNHEY, CDR2 SVGAGI. Written as DNA, the CDR3 is TGTGCCAGCAGTTACTCCCCGCGGATTTCTGGAAACACCATATATTTT. As protein: CASSYSPRISGNTIYF.

The chain couples TRBV5-4 to TRBJ2-3, with TRBD2 matching over 7 bases. Germline V CDR1 and CDR2: SGHNT, YYREEE (reference sequence). This CDR3 has 15 residues. The ends lost 1 base at V and 3 bases at J; junction bases unmatched: 5. The CDR3 protein is CASSLSGRETDTQYF. In nucleotides, the CDR3 is TGTGCCAGCAGCTTGTCGGGGAGGGAGACAGATACGCAGTATTTT.